The clone carrying this T cell receptor beta chain was counted a single time. The CDR3 totals 15 residues. V lost 4 bases and J lost 2; bases outside the gene matches: 5. The germline V gene has CDR1 KGHSH and CDR2 LQKENI. The sample comes from a study of T cell changes during pregnancy in multiple sclerosis. Here immunoSEQ multiplex PCR was the method, and the copy in TCRdb shows in-frame clones only, minus some. The sample yields tens of thousands of clones, roughly 87% seen once. The V gene is TRBV18, the J gene TRBJ2-5, with TRBD1 matching over 9 bases. The TCR comes from a female donor with multiple sclerosis, enrolled in a pregnancy study. The sequencing used CD4+ T cells from peripheral blood mononuclear cells, collected in the first trimester of pregnancy. CDR3 in amino acids: CASSRQGVEQETQYF. The CDR3 DNA is TGTGCCAGCTCACGACAGGGGGTAGAACAAGAGACCCAGTACTTC. Complete variable domain (other parts from reference TRBV18 and TRBJ2-5): NAGVMQNPRHLVRRRGQEARLRCSPMKGHSHVYWYRQLPEEGLKFMVYLQKENIIDESGMPKERFSAEFPKEGPSILRIQQVVRGDSAAYFCASSRQGVEQETQYFGPGTRLLVL.